By sample share, the clone carrying this TCR beta chain is medium-sized. Its antigen is still unknown. The CDR3 totals 12 residues. The germline CDR1 and CDR2 sequences are LNHNV and YYDKDF (reference sequence). Trimming took off 8 bases at V and 4 bases at J, with 9 bases between the two ends. This record belongs to a study of T cell clonotyping in hematopoietic cell transplantation. Overall study results and limits: CD4 and CD8 repertoire contributions could not be separated without sorting.

Assay: immunoSEQ multiplex PCR; the TCRdb copy retains only in-frame clones and omits some. The sample has about 10,000 clones, about half seen once. Source: peripheral blood mononuclear cells, taken 100 days after allogeneic stem cell transplant. The sequence came from a female patient in her fifties or sixties who had an allogeneic stem cell transplant from an unrelated donor, so the T cells may come from the graft donor. Some clones in this sample may be carry-over from other donors' samples. The rearrangement uses TRBV15 and TRBJ1-5, with D tentatively TRBD1 (5 bases). The CDR3 DNA reads as TGTGCCACCGGGGCTTCTAATCAGCCCCAGCATTTT. Translation gives CATGASNQPQHF.